This T cell receptor (beta chain) emerged from a study of shared clonotypes between healthy human individuals. Naive-designated CD8 cells lacked CD45RO, were positively enriched for CCR7, and omitted terminally differentiated effector memory CD45RA+ cells. Donors had no recently reported acute infections or vaccinations and were HIV-negative. Study-wide points: Some naive CD4 clonotypes, roughly 4.7%, turned up in common across several donors.

TCRdb's table, derived via immunoSEQ multiplex PCR, lists solely in-frame clones and lacks some. Of 2 million to 2.5 million clones listed, around 96% are singletons. A remark on this clone: The target antigen is unknown.

This clonotype originated in a man between 18 and 29 years old in good health. Sequenced: naive CD8+ T cells sorted from blood.

The CDR3 DNA reads as TGTGCCATCAGTCCACTAGCGGGAGTCGAGACCCAGTACTTC. This encodes CAISPLAGVETQYF. V and J are TRBV10-3 and TRBJ2-5; 11 nucleotides line up with TRBD2. Per germline, CDR1 ENHRY and CDR2 SYGVKD. The trim removed 5 bases at V and 5 bases at J, leaving 4 bases unmatched. The CDR3 totals 14 residues.